This T cell receptor beta chain was sequenced in a study of OX40 agonist ivuxolimab in advanced cancers. Study-wide background: Patients with prior anti-PD-1, anti-PD-L1 or anti-CTLA-4 therapy were eligible; approximately 40% had some. Among those treated, three patients had partial responses, one with hepatocellular carcinoma and two with cutaneous melanoma.

Points on this clone: The antigen remains undetermined.

Produced via immunoSEQ multiplex PCR; TCRdb's table is partial and in-frame only. The sample includes 95,000 to 100,000 clones, about four fifths of them seen just once. Study-level findings and limits: By week 6 at 0.1 to 3.0 mg/kg, blood CD4+ and CD8+ T cells had expanded clonally.

This receptor was obtained from an adult with an advanced solid tumor such as melanoma, head and neck, liver or kidney cancer. The source material was CD4+ or CD8+ T cells sorted from blood, sampled in a trial of the OX40 agonist ivuxolimab.

The CDR3 bases are TGTGCCACCTGGCAGGGGGCTTGGTTCTTC. Translated: CATWQGAWFF. The chain joins TRBV19 to TRBJ2-1; TRBD1 matches at 8 bases. V shed 10 bases, J shed 15 bases, and the junction held 8 bases outside the gene matches. The CDR3 has 10 residues. Germline assignment: CDR1 LNHDA and CDR2 SQIVND (reference sequence).